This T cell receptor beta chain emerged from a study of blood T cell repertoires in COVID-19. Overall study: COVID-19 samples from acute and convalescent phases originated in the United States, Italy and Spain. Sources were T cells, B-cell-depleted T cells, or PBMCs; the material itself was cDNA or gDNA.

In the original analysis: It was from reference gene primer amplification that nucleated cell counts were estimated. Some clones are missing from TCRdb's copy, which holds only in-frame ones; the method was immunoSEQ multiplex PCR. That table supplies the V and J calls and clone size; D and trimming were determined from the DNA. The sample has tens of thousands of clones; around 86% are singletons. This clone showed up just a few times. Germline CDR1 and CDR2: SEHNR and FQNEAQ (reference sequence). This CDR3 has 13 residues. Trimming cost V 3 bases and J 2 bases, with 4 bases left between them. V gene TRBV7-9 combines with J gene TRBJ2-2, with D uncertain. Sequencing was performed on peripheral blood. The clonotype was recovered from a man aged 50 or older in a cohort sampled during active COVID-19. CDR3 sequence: CASSFLNTGELFF. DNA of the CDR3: TGTGCCAGCAGCTTCCTTAACACCGGGGAGCTGTTTTTT.